This T cell receptor (beta chain) was observed in a study of blood T cell repertoires in COVID-19. Profiled with immunoSEQ multiplex PCR; TCRdb holds only in-frame clones, not every one. The sample holds 140,000 to 150,000 clones, 87% seen once. The CDR3 has 14 residues. Germline CDR1 reads SNHLY; CDR2 reads FYNNEI. V was pared by 2 bases and J by 6 bases, with 11 bases between. Sequences were obtained from peripheral blood. The sequence was collected from a woman in her forties or fifties with active or convalescent COVID-19. The chain couples TRBV2 to TRBJ1-5; D possibly corresponds to TRBD1 (6 bases). CDR3 sequence reads: CASSETTGSQPQHF. Here the CDR3 DNA reads TGTGCCAGCAGTGAAACGACAGGTAGTCAGCCCCAGCATTTT.